This is a list of T cell receptor beta chains from one sample in a study of regulatory T cells in long-lasting Graves disease. A single record per CDR3 protein comes from TCRdb applying MiXCR to the multiplex PCR reads. The sample shows about 240,000 distinct CDR3 sequences, 20% to 25% of them seen only once. The specimen comprised peripheral blood mononuclear cells (PBMCs), sampled at new diagnosis, from a patient treated with antithyroid drugs. These TCRs come from a female donor with Graves disease. Both conserved end residues are part of each CDR3. The order of the fields is clone size, J gene, V gene, D gene, CDR3 protein, CDR3 DNA. D genes are given only for firm matches. Only some rows state a clone size, as once, few, many or a class for expanded clones.

>few|TRBJ2-1|TRBV4-3|TRBD2
CASSQDTSGKREQFF
TGCGCCAGCAGCCAAGATACTAGCGGGAAGCGGGAGCAGTTCTTC
>.|TRBJ2-1|TRBV11-2|TRBD2
CASSLLAYEQFF
TGTGCCAGCAGCCTACTAGCGTATGAGCAGTTCTTC
>many|TRBJ2-5|TRBV20-1|TRBD2
CSATGTINAGETQYF
TGCAGTGCCACGGGGACTATCAACGCAGGGGAGACCCAGTACTTC
>few|TRBJ2-1|TRBV5-5|TRBD2
CASRLLAGGVEQFF
TGTGCCAGCAGACTTCTAGCGGGGGGGGTTGAGCAGTTCTTC
>many|TRBJ1-1|TRBV6-7|.
CASSYSISLAEAFF
TGTGCCAGCAGTTACTCGATCTCCCTAGCCGAAGCTTTCTTT
>many|TRBJ2-5|TRBV6-5|.
CASSYSPGDQETQYF
TGTGCCAGCAGTTACTCACCGGGGGACCAAGAGACCCAGTACTTC
>many|TRBJ1-1|TRBV13|TRBD1
CASRYGQGRTEAFF
TGTGCCAGCAGATATGGACAGGGGAGGACTGAAGCTTTCTTT
>many|TRBJ2-3|TRBV14|.
CASSRQGREADTQYF
TGTGCCAGCAGCCGCCAGGGGCGGGAAGCAGATACGCAGTATTTT
>few|TRBJ2-2|TRBV5-8|.
CASGTGQNTGELFF
TGTGCCAGCGGTACAGGGCAGAACACCGGGGAGCTGTTTTTC
>many|TRBJ1-1|TRBV28|.
CASSSLELRNTEAFF
TGTGCCAGCAGTTCTTTAGAACTCCGGAACACTGAAGCTTTCTTT